What follows are 26 T cell receptor beta chains derived from one specimen sequenced in a study of cytomegalovirus exposure and HLA in healthy donors. The PCR ran on 60 Vbeta and 13 Jbeta primers. Profiling relied on immunoSEQ multiplex PCR, and the TCRdb table lists in-frame clones only, not all of them. The table lists hundreds of thousands of clones, around 80% of them singletons. Sequenced input: PBMCs. These receptors originate from a boy between 5 and 17 years old in good health and CMV-seronegative.

Written as DNA, the CDR3 is TGCAGCGTTGCGGGCTCTGGAAACACCATATATTTT. This encodes CSVAGSGNTIYF. The V gene is TRBV29-1, the J gene TRBJ1-3; D is ambiguous. V was clipped by 4 bases and J by 0 bases, with 4 bases between them. CDR1 and CDR2 (germline): SQVTM, ANQGSEA. There are 12 residues in the CDR3.

Written as DNA, the CDR3 is TGTGCCAGCAGCCCTACGTCTAGACAGCCTGGCTACACCTTC. Translating gives CASSPTSRQPGYTF. The chain uses TRBV5-4 and TRBJ1-2; D perhaps matches TRBD1 (5 bases). V lost 4 bases and J lost 7, with 17 bases in between. The CDR3 is 14 amino acids. CDR1 and CDR2 from the germline V gene are SGHNT and YYREEE (reference sequence).

The genes are TRBV27 and TRBJ1-1, with D unresolved. The CDR3 has 17 amino acids. V was pared by 4 bases and J by 3 bases, with 21 bases between. Germline lookup yields CDR1 MNHEY and CDR2 SMNVEV (reference sequence). The CDR3 loop is CASSWGREWAGYTEAFF. CDR3 DNA sequence: TGTGCCAGCAGTTGGGGTAGGGAATGGGCGGGGTACACTGAAGCTTTCTTT.

The CDR3 DNA reads as TGTGCCAGCAGTAACCGGGGACAGTTCTCCTACGAGCAGTACTTC. Protein product: CASSNRGQFSYEQYF. This chain links TRBV2 with TRBJ2-7; 7 bases are shared with TRBD1. This CDR3 region has 15 residues. Germline lookup yields CDR1 SNHLY and CDR2 FYNNEI. V shed 5 bases, J shed 0 bases, and the junction held 7 bases outside the gene matches.

The rearrangement links TRBV5-1 to TRBJ2-1, with 12 bases aligning to TRBD2. The V gene end was trimmed by 4 bases and the J gene end by 0 bases; junction bases not matched to a gene: 5. Germline lookup yields CDR1 SGHRS and CDR2 YFSETQ. The CDR3 totals 17 residues. CDR3 DNA sequence: TGCGCCAGCAGCCCCACGACTAGCGGGAGCTCCTACAATGAGCAGTTCTTC. Translation gives CASSPTTSGSSYNEQFF.

V gene TRBV6-4 combines with J gene TRBJ1-1; 11 positions agree with TRBD1. The V gene end was trimmed by 4 bases and the J gene end by 5 bases; junction bases not matched to a gene: 6. This CDR3 is 15 amino acids long. Germline V gene sequence: CDR1 MRHNA, CDR2 SNTAGT. This CDR3 is CASSVEGTGGTEAFF. The CDR3 nucleotides read TGTGCCAGCAGTGTCGAGGGGACAGGGGGGACTGAAGCTTTCTTT.

Details on this clone: The sample holds other DNA sequences that translate to the same CDR3. This chain connects TRBV5-1 to TRBJ2-5; D is unresolved. Germline CDR1 and CDR2: SGHRS and YFSETQ. The CDR3 has 13 residues. Between the trimmed V and J ends, which lost 0 bases and 1 base, there was a span of 4 bases. The CDR3: CASSLGPQETQYF. CDR3 coding DNA: TGCGCCAGCAGCTTGGGGCCCCAAGAGACCCAGTACTTC.

The V gene is TRBV6-6, the J gene TRBJ2-2, with 9 positions matching TRBD2. The V gene's germline CDR1 is MNHNY and CDR2 SVGAGI (reference sequence). The CDR3 consists of 16 residues. The V segment lost 2 bases and the J segment 7 bases; nucleotides outside the gene matches: 8. CDR3 in amino acids: CASSYNQGGRGGELFF. CDR3 DNA sequence: TGTGCCAGCAGTTACAATCAGGGCGGGAGGGGCGGGGAGCTGTTTTTT.

This sequence joins TRBV2 and TRBJ1-4; maybe TRBD1 (5 bases). Germline V gene lookup returns CDR1 SNHLY and CDR2 FYNNEI. V shed 3 bases and J shed 8 bases, with 13 bases lying between them. CDR3 length: 14 amino acids. The CDR3: CASSEGQLGEKLFF. The CDR3 DNA follows: TGTGCCAGCAGTGAGGGGCAGCTTGGCGAAAAACTGTTTTTT.

This chain joins TRBV5-4 and TRBJ2-7; D not resolved. The V and J ends lost 3 bases and 0 bases respectively, with 10 bases between them. The germline V gene encodes CDR1 SGHNT and CDR2 YYREEE (reference sequence). The CDR3 contains 14 residues. The CDR3 spells CASSSQLGSYEQYF. The CDR3 nucleotides are TGTGCCAGCAGCTCACAGTTGGGCTCCTACGAGCAGTACTTC.

The rearrangement joins TRBV5-4 to TRBJ1-1; TRBD1 might be the D (6 bases). This CDR3 region has 14 residues. V was trimmed by 4 bases and J by 3 bases, leaving 13 bases between them. CDR1 and CDR2 from the germline V gene are SGHNT and YYREEE (reference sequence). The CDR3 sequence: CASSASGVYTEAFF. CDR3 nucleotide sequence: TGTGCCAGCAGCGCTTCAGGGGTTTACACTGAAGCTTTCTTT.

This clone was recorded only once. This chain uses TRBV29-1 with TRBJ2-1; 8 positions match TRBD1. CDR1 and CDR2 from the germline V gene are SQVTM and ANQGSEA. This CDR3 has 14 amino acids. Unmatched junction bases numbered 7, after V lost 1 base and J lost 8 bases. The CDR3 nucleotides are TGCAGCGTTGAAGGACAGGGGAAGGTCGATGAGCAGTTCTTC. As protein: CSVEGQGKVDEQFF.

The table lists this clone with a few counts. The CDR3 loop is CASSGPRTGSGPNYGYTF. Written as DNA, the CDR3 is TGCGCCAGCAGTGGACCCCGGACAGGGAGCGGTCCAAACTATGGCTACACCTTC. The J gene is TRBJ1-2, the V gene TRBV10-1; 8 nucleotides align to TRBD1. This CDR3 has 18 amino acids. CDR1 and CDR2 (germline): WNHNN, SYGVQD (reference sequence). Trimming took 4 bases from V and 2 from J; bases not matched to a gene: 15.

This clone has only a few counts. This chain connects TRBV6-1 to TRBJ1-6, with TRBD1 matching over 7 bases. This CDR3 contains 17 residues. V lost 4 bases to trimming and J lost 13 bases; unmatched junction nucleotides: 19. Germline V CDR1 and CDR2: MNHNS, SASEGT. CDR3 residues: CASSGTGGRLGVWPLHF. The DNA for the CDR3 is TGTGCCAGCAGTGGGACAGGAGGACGTCTCGGCGTTTGGCCCCTCCACTTT.

The rearrangement joins TRBV7-2 to TRBJ2-2, with D perhaps matching TRBD1 (8 bases). V dropped 5 bases and J dropped 5 bases, with 15 bases sitting between them. The CDR3 extends over 15 amino acids. Per germline, CDR1 SGHTA and CDR2 FQGNSA. The CDR3: CASSPHRGGTGELFF. CDR3 in DNA: TGTGCCAGCAGCCCTCACAGGGGGGGTACCGGGGAGCTGTTTTTT.

V is TRBV19 and J is TRBJ2-1, with 12 positions matching TRBD2. The junction had 3 bases not matched to a gene; V was cut back by 6 bases and J by 3 bases. Per germline, CDR1 LNHDA and CDR2 SQIVND (reference sequence). This CDR3 is built from 15 residues. This CDR3 is CASRQTSGSYNEQFF. For the CDR3, the DNA is TGTGCCAGTAGACAGACTAGCGGGAGCTACAATGAGCAGTTCTTC.

In the case of this clone: The same CDR3 also results from other DNA sequences found in this sample. The rearrangement joins TRBV6-5 to TRBJ1-2; D is unclear. CDR1 MNHEY and CDR2 SVGAGI come from the germline V gene. This CDR3 is 11 amino acids long. Trimming cost V 2 bases and J 8 bases, with 6 bases left between them. The CDR3, as DNA: TGTGCCAGCAGTTACCCCGGGGGCTACACCTTC. As protein: CASSYPGGYTF.

The gene calls are TRBV7-2 and TRBJ1-4; D ambiguous. This CDR3 is built from 15 residues. Germline V gene sequence: CDR1 SGHTA, CDR2 FQGNSA. With 1 base removed from V and 5 bases from J, the gap between germline ends came to 11 bases. CDR3 nucleotide sequence: TGTGCCAGCAGCTTAGGGTCTGGGGAGAATGAAAAACTGTTTTTT. This encodes CASSLGSGENEKLFF.

The J gene is TRBJ2-3, the V gene TRBV9; 11 nucleotides match TRBD2. Germline V gene sequence: CDR1 SGDLS, CDR2 YYNGEE. Trimming at V came to 4 bases and at J to 0 bases, leaving 1 base not matched to a gene. The CDR3 has 15 residues. CDR3 region: CASSWTSGSTDTQYF. The CDR3 DNA is TGTGCCAGCAGCTGGACTAGCGGGAGCACAGATACGCAGTATTTT.

The rearrangement links TRBV6-4 to TRBJ1-2; 7 bases match TRBD1. Germline values: CDR1 MRHNA, CDR2 SNTAGT. The junction had 12 bases not matched to a gene; V was cut back by 2 bases and J by 9 bases. This CDR3 is built from 15 residues. CDR3 residues: CASSDEARGPWRYTF. The CDR3 nucleotides are TGTGCCAGCAGTGACGAGGCAAGGGGGCCTTGGCGCTACACCTTC.

The chain carries TRBV11-2 and TRBJ1-1; 10 bases line up with TRBD1. This CDR3 region has 15 residues. After removal of 5 bases from V and 5 bases from J, the junction contained 8 bases not matched to a gene. The V gene's germline CDR1 is SGHAT and CDR2 FQNNGV. CDR3 residues: CASSQTGGERTEAFF. CDR3 coding DNA: TGTGCCAGCAGCCAGACAGGGGGCGAGAGGACTGAAGCTTTCTTT.

This clone has more than one count but fewer than ten. The genes are TRBV5-6 and TRBJ1-3, with D uncertain. Per the germline V gene, CDR1 is SGHDT and CDR2 is YYEEEE. V dropped 6 bases and J dropped 0 bases, with 13 bases sitting between them. The CDR3 is made up of 15 amino acids. Here the CDR3 reads CASNSLLSSGNTIYF. For the CDR3, the DNA is TGTGCCAGCAACAGTCTACTGAGCTCTGGAAACACCATATATTTT.

The V and J genes are TRBV2 and TRBJ2-5, with D possibly being TRBD2 (5 bases). Trimming removed 6 bases at V and 4 bases at J, with 12 bases between. Per the germline V gene, CDR1 is SNHLY and CDR2 is FYNNEI. The CDR3 covers 13 residues. CDR3 in amino acids: CASSGNSGETQYF. The CDR3 bases are TGTGCCAGCAGCGGTAACAGCGGAGAGACCCAGTACTTC.

This clone was recorded a few times. This CDR3 reads CASSSPTGWNTEAFF. The CDR3, as DNA: TGTGCCAGCAGCTCCCCGACAGGGTGGAACACTGAAGCTTTCTTT. The chain recombines TRBV7-9 with TRBJ1-1, with 7 bases identical to TRBD1. Germline trimming cut 4 bases from V and 1 base from J; bases unmatched to any gene: 6. The CDR3 covers 15 residues. The germline V gene has CDR1 SEHNR and CDR2 FQNEAQ (reference sequence).

The chain combines TRBV19 with TRBJ2-1; 8 bases are a match to TRBD2. The ends lost 5 bases at V and 7 bases at J; junction bases unmatched: 13. The V gene's germline CDR1 is LNHDA and CDR2 SQIVND (reference sequence). This CDR3 comprises 16 residues. CDR3 sequence (DNA): TGTGCCAGTAGTCCTTGGGAGGGTAGCGGGATAAATGAGCAGTTCTTC. Translating gives CASSPWEGSGINEQFF.

The CDR3 nucleotides read TGTGCCAGCAGATACAGGGGCAGCACTGAAGCTTTCTTT. It encodes CASRYRGSTEAFF. This chain uses TRBV2 with TRBJ1-1; 7 positions agree with TRBD1. The V gene's germline CDR1 is SNHLY and CDR2 FYNNEI. The V segment lost 6 bases and the J segment 4 bases; nucleotides outside the gene matches: 5. The CDR3 is made up of 13 amino acids.